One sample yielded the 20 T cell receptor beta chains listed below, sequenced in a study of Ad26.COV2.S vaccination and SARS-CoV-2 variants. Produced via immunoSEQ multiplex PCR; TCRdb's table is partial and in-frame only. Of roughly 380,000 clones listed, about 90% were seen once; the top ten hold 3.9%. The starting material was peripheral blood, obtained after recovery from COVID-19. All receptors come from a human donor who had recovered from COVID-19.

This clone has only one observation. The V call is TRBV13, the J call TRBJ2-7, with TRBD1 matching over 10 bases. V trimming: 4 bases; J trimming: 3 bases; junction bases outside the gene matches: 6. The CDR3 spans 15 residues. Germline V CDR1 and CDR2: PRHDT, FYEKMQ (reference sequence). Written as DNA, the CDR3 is TGTGCCAGCAGCTCCCGGGACAGGGGACTCTACGAGCAGTACTTC. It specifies CASSSRDRGLYEQYF.

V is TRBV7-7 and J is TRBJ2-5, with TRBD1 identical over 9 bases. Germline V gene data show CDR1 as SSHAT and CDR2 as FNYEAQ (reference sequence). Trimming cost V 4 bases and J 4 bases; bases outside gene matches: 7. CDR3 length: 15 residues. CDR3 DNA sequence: TGTGCCAGCAGCTCTGGGACAGGGATGGGAGAGACCCAGTACTTC. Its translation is CASSSGTGMGETQYF.

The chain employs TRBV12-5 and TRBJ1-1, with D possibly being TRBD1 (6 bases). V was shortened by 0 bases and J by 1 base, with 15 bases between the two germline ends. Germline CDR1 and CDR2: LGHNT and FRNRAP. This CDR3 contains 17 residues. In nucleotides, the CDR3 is TGTGCTAGTGGTTTGGTAAGACAGGAGGCCCGGAACACTGAAGCTTTCTTT. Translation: CASGLVRQEARNTEAFF.

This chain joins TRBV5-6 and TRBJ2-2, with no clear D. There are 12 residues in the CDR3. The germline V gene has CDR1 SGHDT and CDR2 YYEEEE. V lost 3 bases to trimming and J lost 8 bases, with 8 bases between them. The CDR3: CASSSHGGELFF. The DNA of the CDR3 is TGTGCCAGCAGCTCCCATGGGGGGGAGCTGTTTTTT.

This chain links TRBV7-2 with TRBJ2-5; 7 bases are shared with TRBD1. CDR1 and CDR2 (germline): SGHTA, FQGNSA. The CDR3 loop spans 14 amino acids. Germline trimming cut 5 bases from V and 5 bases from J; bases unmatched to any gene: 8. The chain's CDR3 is CASSHGQAGETQYF. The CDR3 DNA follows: TGTGCCAGCAGCCATGGACAGGCCGGGGAGACCCAGTACTTC. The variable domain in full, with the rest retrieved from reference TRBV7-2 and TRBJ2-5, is GAGVSQSPSNKVTEKGKDVELRCDPISGHTALYWYRQSLGQGLEFLIYFQGNSAPDKSGLPSDRFSAERTGGSVSTLTIQRTQQEDSAVYLCASSHGQAGETQYFGPGTRLLVL.

CDR3 amino acids: CASSPPTGEHRNYGYTF. The DNA for the CDR3 is TGCGCCAGCAGCCCTCCCACCGGGGAACATCGAAACTATGGCTACACCTTC. The V call is TRBV4-1, the J call TRBJ1-2; D not resolved. CDR3 length equals 17 residues. The ends were cut back, 4 bases at V and 2 bases at J, with 20 bases in the middle. Germline-derived CDR1 and CDR2 are MGHRA and YSYEKL.

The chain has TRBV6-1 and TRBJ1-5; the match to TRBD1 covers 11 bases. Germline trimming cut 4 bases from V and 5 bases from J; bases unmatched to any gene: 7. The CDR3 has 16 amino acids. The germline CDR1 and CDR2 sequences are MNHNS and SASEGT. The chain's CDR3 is CASSVRTGGEYQPQHF. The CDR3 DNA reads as TGTGCCAGCAGTGTAAGGACAGGGGGCGAGTATCAGCCCCAGCATTTT.

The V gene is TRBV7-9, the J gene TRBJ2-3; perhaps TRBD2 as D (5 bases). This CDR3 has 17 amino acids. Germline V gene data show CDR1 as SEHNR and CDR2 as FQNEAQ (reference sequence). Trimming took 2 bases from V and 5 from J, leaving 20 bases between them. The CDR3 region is CASSLRAHERRKDTQYF. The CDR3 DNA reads TGTGCCAGCAGCTTACGTGCCCACGAGCGGCGTAAAGATACGCAGTATTTT.

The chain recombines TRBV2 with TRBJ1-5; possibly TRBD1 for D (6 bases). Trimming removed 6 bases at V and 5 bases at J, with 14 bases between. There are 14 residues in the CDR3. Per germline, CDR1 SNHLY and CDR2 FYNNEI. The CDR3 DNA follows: TGTGCCAGCAGCGAACAGGGTGGACATCAGCCCCAGCATTTT. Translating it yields CASSEQGGHQPQHF.

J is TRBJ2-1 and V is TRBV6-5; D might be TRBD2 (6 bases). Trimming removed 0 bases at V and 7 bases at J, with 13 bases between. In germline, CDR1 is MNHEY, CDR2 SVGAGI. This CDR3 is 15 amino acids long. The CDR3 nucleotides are TGTGCCAGCAGTTACTCGACCGTGGGGGGTAATGAGCAGTTCTTC. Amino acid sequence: CASSYSTVGGNEQFF.

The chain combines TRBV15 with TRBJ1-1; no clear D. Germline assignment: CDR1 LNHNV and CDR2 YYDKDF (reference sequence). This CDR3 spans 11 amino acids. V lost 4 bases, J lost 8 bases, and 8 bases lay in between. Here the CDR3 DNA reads TGTGCCACCAGCATACTGGGCGAAGCTTTCTTT. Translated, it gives CATSILGEAFF.

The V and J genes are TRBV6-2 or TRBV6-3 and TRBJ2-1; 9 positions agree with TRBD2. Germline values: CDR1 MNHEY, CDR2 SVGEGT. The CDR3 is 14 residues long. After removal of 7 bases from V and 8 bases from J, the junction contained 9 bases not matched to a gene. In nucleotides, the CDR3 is TGTGCCAGCAACCCATTAGCGGGGGCTCATGAGCAGTTCTTC. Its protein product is CASNPLAGAHEQFF.

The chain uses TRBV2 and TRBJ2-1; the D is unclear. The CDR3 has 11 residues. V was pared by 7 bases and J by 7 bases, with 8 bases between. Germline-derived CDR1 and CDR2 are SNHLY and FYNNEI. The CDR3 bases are TGTGCCAGCATTGATCGAAATGAGCAGTTCTTC. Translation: CASIDRNEQFF.

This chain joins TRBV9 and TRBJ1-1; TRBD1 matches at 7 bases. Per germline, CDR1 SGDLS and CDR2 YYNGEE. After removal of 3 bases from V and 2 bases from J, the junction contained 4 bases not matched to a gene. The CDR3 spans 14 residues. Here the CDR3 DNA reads TGTGCCAGCAGCGCCAGGGGGGCCAACACTGAAGCTTTCTTT. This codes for CASSARGANTEAFF.

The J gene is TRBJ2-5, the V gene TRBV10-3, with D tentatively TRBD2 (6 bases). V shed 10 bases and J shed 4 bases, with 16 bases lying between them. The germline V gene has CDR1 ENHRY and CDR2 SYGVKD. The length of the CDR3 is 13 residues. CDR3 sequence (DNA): TGTGCCACCGGGCTGGGAGGCGGAGAGACCCAGTACTTC. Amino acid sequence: CATGLGGGETQYF.

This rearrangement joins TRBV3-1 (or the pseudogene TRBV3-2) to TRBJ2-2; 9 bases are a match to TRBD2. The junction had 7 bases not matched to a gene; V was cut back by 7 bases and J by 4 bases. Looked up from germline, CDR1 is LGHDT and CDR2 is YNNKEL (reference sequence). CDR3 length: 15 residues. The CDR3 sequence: CASKPGLATTGELFF. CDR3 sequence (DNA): TGTGCCAGCAAACCCGGACTAGCGACCACCGGGGAGCTGTTTTTT.

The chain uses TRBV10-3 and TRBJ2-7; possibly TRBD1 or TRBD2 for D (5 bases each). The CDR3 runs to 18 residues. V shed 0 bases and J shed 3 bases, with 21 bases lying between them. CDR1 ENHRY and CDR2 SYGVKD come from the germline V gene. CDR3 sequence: CAISESEGPHREYYEQYF. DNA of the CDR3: TGTGCCATCAGTGAGTCCGAGGGGCCCCACCGAGAATACTACGAGCAGTACTTC.

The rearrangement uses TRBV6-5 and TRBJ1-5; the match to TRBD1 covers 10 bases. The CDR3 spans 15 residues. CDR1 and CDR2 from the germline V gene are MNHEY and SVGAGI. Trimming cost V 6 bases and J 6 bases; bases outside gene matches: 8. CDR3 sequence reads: CASRQTGTGAQPQHF. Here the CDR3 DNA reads TGTGCCAGCAGACAAACCGGGACAGGGGCTCAGCCCCAGCATTTT.

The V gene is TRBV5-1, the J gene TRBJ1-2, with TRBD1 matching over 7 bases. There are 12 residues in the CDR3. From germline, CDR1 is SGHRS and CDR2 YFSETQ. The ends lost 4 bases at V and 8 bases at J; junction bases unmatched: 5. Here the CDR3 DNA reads TGCGCCAGCAGCAGGACAGGTACGGGCTACACCTTC. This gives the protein CASSRTGTGYTF.

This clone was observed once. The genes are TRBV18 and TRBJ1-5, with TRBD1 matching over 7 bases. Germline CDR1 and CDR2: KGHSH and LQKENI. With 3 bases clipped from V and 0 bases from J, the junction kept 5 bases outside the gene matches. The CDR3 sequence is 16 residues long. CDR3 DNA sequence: TGTGCCAGCTCACCTAACAGGGGCTATAGCAATCAGCCCCAGCATTTT. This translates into CASSPNRGYSNQPQHF. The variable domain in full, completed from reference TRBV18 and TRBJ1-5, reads NAGVMQNPRHLVRRRGQEARLRCSPMKGHSHVYWYRQLPEEGLKFMVYLQKENIIDESGMPKERFSAEFPKEGPSILRIQQVVRGDSAAYFCASSPNRGYSNQPQHFGDGTRLSIL.